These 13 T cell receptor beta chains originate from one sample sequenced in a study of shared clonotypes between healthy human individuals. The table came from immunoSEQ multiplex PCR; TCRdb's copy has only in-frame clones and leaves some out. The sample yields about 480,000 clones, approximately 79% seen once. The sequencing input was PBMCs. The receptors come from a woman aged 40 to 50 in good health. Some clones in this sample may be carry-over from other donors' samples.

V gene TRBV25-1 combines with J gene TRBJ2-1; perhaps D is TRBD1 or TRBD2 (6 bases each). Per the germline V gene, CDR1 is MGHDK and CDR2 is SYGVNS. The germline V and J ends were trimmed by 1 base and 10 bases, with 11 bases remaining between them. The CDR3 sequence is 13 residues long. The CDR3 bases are TGTGCCAGCAGTGAATTCGGGGGCCCCGAGCAGTTCTTC. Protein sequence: CASSEFGGPEQFF.

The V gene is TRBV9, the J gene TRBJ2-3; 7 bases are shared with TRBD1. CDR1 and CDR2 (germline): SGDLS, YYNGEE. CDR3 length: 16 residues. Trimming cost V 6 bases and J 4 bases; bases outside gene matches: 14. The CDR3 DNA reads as TGTGCCAGCAACCAAAGGGGGCATGACTCGGCAGATACGCAGTATTTT. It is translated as CASNQRGHDSADTQYF.

CDR3 in amino acids: CASSSRLLASEQYF. CDR3 in DNA: TGTGCCAGCAGCTCCAGATTACTAGCCAGCGAGCAGTACTTC. The chain joins TRBV7-2 to TRBJ2-7, with D possibly being TRBD2 (6 bases). Trimming stripped 4 bases from V and 6 bases from J, with 16 bases between. The CDR3 totals 14 residues. CDR1 and CDR2 (germline): SGHTA, FQGNSA.

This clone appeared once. The CDR3 DNA is TGTGCCAGCAGTGGGGCAGCGGGGTCTGGGCATAATGAGCAGTTCTTC. This codes for CASSGAAGSGHNEQFF. The chain couples TRBV6-4 to TRBJ2-1; 7 nucleotides line up with TRBD2. The V segment lost 4 bases and the J segment 7 bases; nucleotides outside the gene matches: 13. CDR1 and CDR2 (germline): MRHNA, SNTAGT. The CDR3 is made up of 16 amino acids.

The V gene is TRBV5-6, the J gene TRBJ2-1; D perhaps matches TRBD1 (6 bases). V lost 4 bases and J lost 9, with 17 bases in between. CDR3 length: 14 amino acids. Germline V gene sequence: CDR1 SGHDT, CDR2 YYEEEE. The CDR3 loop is CASSLQGSTGEQFF. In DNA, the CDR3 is TGTGCCAGCAGCCTTCAGGGGTCCACAGGTGAGCAGTTCTTC.

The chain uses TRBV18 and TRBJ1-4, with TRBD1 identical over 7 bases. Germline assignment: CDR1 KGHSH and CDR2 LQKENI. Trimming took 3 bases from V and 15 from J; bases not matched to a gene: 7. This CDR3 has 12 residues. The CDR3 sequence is CASSPAGTALFF. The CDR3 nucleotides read TGTGCCAGCTCACCGGCCGGGACAGCTTTGTTTTTT.

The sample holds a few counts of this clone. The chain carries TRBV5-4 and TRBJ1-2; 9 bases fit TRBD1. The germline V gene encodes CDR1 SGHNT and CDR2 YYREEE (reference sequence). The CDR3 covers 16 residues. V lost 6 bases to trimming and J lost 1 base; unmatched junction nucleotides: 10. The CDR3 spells CASKTGQGILNYGYTF. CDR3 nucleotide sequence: TGTGCCAGCAAAACCGGACAGGGGATCCTTAACTATGGCTACACCTTC.

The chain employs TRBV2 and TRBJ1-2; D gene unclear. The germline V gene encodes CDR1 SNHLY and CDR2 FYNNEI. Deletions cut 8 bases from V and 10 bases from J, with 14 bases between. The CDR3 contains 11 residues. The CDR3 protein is CASSPSTDYTF. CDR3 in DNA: TGTGCCAGCTCCCCTTCGACGGACTACACCTTC.

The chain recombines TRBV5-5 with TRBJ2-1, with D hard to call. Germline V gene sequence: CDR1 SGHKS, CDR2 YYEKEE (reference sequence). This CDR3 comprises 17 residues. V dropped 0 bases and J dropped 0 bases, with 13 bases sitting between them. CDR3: CASSLEVFPSSYNEQFF. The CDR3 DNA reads TGTGCCAGCAGCTTGGAAGTCTTCCCAAGCTCCTACAATGAGCAGTTCTTC.

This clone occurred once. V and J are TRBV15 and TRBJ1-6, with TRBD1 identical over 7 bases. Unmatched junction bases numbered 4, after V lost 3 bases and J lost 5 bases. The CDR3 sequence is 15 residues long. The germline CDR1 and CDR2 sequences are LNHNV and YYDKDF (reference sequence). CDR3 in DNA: TGTGCCACCAGCAGCAAGACAGGGAATAATTCACCCCTCCACTTT. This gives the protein CATSSKTGNNSPLHF.

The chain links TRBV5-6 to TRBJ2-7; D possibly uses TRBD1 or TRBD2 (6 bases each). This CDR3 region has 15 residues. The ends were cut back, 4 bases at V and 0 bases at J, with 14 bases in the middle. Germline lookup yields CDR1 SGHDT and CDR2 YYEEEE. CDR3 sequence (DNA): TGTGCCAGCAGCCTCGGAAAGGGGGGCTCCTACGAGCAGTACTTC. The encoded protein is CASSLGKGGSYEQYF.

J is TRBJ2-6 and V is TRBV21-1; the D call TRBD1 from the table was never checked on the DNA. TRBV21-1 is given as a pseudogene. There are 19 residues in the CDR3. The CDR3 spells CASSKRLPSNPTPVNVLTF. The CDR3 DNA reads TGTGCCAGCAGCAAACGTCTCCCTTCGAACCCAACCCCAGTCAACGTCCTGACTTTC.

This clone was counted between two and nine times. The CDR3 bases are TGTGCCAGCAGCTTCGGGATGTTGAACACTGAAGCTTTCTTT. Translation: CASSFGMLNTEAFF. The chain couples TRBV7-9 to TRBJ1-1; unclear D gene. The germline V gene encodes CDR1 SEHNR and CDR2 FQNEAQ (reference sequence). CDR3 length: 14 amino acids. V shed 3 bases and J shed 0 bases, with 8 bases lying between them.